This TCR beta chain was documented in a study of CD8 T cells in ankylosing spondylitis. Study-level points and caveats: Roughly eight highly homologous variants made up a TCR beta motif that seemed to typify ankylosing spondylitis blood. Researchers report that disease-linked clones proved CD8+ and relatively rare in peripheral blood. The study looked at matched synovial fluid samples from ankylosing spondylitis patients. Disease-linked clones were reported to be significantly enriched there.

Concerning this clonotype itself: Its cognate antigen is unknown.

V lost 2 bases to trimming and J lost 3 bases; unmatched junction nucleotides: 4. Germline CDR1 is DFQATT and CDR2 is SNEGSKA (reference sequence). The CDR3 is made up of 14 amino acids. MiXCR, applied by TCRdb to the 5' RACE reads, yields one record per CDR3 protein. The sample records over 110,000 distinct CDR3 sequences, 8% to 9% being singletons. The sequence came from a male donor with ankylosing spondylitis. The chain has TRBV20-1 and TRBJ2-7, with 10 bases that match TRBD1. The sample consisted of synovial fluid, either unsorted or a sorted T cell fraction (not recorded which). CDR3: CSARRRTGGYEQYF. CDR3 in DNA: TGCAGTGCTAGACGGCGGACAGGGGGCTACGAGCAGTACTTC.